Listed below are T cell receptor beta chains from one sample, sequenced in a study of T cells in Graves' hyperthyroidism and ophthalmopathy. A single record per CDR3 protein comes from TCRdb applying MiXCR to the multiplex PCR reads. The sample contains some 580,000 distinct CDR3 sequences, about a sixth of which appear only once. Material: blood. The receptors originated from a woman aged 40-49 years with Graves' ophthalmopathy. The CDR3 runs from the conserved cysteine through the conserved F or W.

>TRBV2|TRBJ2-3
CASSDAGGAGDTQYF
>TRBV19|TRBJ2-6
CASRSLGTGNSGANVLTF
>TRBV2|TRBJ2-3
CASSTSLVTDTQYF
>TRBV4-2|TRBJ2-3
CASSHSGGGSGADTQYF
>TRBV9|TRBJ1-5
CASSVGEGGDPQHF
>TRBV27|TRBJ1-1
CASSPRVRTEAFF
>TRBV13|TRBJ2-7
CASSSGKYEQYF
>TRBV10-3|TRBJ1-2
CAISEGGRNYGYTF
>TRBV29-1|TRBJ1-2
CSVPASPNYGYTF
>TRBV5-1|TRBJ2-1
CASSFTSGEYNEQFF
>TRBV6-1|TRBJ2-3
CASSEFRAGSDTQYF
>TRBV28|TRBJ1-2
CASSRIAGGVDYGYTF
>TRBV20-1|TRBJ2-5
CSAAAGAGQGSQETQYF
>TRBV7-9|TRBJ2-1
CASSLGTDNEQFF
>TRBV3-1|TRBJ1-2
CASSRGGAGNYGYTF
>TRBV20-1|TRBJ2-3
CSARLSSGRVPDTQYF
>TRBV3-1|TRBJ1-5
CASSQGTDAGQPQHF
>TRBV5-1|TRBJ2-3
CASSLERSSDTQYF
>TRBV2|TRBJ2-7
CASSRDRPTYEQYF
>TRBV6-1|TRBJ2-3
CASSRGQLSTDTQYF
>TRBV12-3/TRBV12-4|TRBJ1-5
CASSLGQGVNQPQHF
>TRBV19|TRBJ2-7
CASSIGQQYEQYF
>TRBV20-1|TRBJ2-1
CSARDYHKPSSYNEQFF
>TRBV18|TRBJ1-6
CASSRRDKYNSPLHF
>TRBV28|TRBJ2-2
CASSLRTGELFF
>TRBV27|TRBJ1-3
CASSLGGPSPGNTIYF
>TRBV2|TRBJ2-1
CASGGGWYNEQFF
>TRBV9|TRBJ2-1
CASSTTNEQFF
>TRBV2|TRBJ2-5
CASSADSLETQYF
>TRBV30|TRBJ1-1
CAWTGGLFMNTEAFF
>TRBV7-2|TRBJ2-1
CASSPLRHYNEQFF
>TRBV5-1|TRBJ1-1
CASSLGGVEAFF
>TRBV2|TRBJ1-5
CASSSGRGNQPQHF
>TRBV3-1|TRBJ2-1
CASSQVWTGRLNEQFF
>TRBV2|TRBJ1-6
CASSEGRSPLHF
>TRBV3-1|TRBJ2-2
CASSQVPAGELFF